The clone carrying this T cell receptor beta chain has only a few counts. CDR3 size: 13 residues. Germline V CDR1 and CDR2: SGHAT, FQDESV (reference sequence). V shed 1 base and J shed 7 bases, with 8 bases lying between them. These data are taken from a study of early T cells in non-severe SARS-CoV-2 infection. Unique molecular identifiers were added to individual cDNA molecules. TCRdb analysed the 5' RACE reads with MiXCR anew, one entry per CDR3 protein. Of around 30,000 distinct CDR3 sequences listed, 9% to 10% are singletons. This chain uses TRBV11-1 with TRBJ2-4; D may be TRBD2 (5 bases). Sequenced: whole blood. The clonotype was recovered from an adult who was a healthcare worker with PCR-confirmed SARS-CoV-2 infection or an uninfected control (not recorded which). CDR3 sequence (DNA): TGTGCCAGCAGCTTAGTGTGGGAGAACATTCAGTACTTC. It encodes CASSLVWENIQYF.